Reported below is one TCR beta chain. Its target is not known. This CDR3 is built from 13 residues. V shed 3 bases and J shed 0 bases, with 9 bases lying between them. Germline CDR1 is DFQATT and CDR2 is SNEGSKA (reference sequence). These data originate in a study of T cell repertoires in cytomegalovirus infection. Overall study: Through public TCR beta signatures, both CMV infection and matching HLA type were indicated.

Using its own MiXCR run on the reads, TCRdb lists one record per CDR3 protein. The table has approximately 700,000 distinct CDR3 sequences, 35% seen once. Whole-study results and caveats: Adding up the frequency of public TCR beta families identified people who carried CMV plus the relevant HLA. There were HLA-C-restricted CMV-specific TCR beta clonotypes dominating the ex vivo response.

The sample consisted of PBMCs. V is TRBV20-1 and J is TRBJ2-7, with D perhaps being TRBD1 or TRBD2 (5 bases each). This TCR derives from a human donor in good health (CMV status not recorded). Some clones in this sample may be carry-over from other donors' samples. The CDR3 loop is CSARGTHSYEQYF. CDR3 nucleotide sequence: TGCAGTGCTAGGGGGACCCACTCCTACGAGCAGTACTTC.